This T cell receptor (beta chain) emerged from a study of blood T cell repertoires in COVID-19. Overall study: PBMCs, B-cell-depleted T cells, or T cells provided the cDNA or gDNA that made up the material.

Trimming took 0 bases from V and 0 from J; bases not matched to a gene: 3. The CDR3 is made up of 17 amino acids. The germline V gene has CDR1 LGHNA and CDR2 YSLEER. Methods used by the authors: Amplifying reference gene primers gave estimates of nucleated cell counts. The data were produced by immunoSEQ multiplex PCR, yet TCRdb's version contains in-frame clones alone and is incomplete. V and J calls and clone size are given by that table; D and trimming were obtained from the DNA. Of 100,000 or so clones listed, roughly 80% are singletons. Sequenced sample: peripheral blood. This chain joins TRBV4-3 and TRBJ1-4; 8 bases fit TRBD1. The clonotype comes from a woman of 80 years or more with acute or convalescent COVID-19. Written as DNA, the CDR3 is TGCGCCAGCAGCCAAGAACCCAGGGGGCCAACTAATGAAAAACTGTTTTTT. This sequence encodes CASSQEPRGPTNEKLFF.